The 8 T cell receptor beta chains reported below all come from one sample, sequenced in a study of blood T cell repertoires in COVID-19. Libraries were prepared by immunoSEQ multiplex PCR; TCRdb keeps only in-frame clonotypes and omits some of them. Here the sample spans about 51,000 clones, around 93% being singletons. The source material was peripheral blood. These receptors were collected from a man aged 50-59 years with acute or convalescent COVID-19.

CDR3 residues: CASSGGLSEPQHF. CDR3 in DNA: TGTGCCAGCAGTGGAGGCCTTTCGGAGCCCCAGCATTTT. This sequence joins TRBV2 and TRBJ1-5; unclear D gene. The germline V gene encodes CDR1 SNHLY and CDR2 FYNNEI. The CDR3 extends over 13 amino acids. V was clipped by 4 bases and J by 8 bases, with 12 bases between them. Variable domain in full (rest from reference TRBV2 and TRBJ1-5): EPEVTQTPSHQVTQMGQEVILRCVPISNHLYFYWYRQILGQKVEFLVSFYNNEISEKSEIFDDQFSVERPDGSNFTLKIRSTKLEDSAMYFCASSGGLSEPQHFGDGTRLSIL.

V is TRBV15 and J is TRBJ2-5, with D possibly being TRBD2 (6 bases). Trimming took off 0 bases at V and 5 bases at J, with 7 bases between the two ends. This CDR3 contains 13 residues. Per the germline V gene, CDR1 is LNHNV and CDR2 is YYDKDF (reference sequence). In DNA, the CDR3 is TGTGCCACCAGCAGAGACCGGGGGGAGACCCAGTACTTC. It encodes CATSRDRGETQYF.

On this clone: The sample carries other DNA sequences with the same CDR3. The CDR3 sequence is CSVGTGTNEKLFF. Written as DNA, the CDR3 is TGCAGCGTGGGAACAGGAACTAATGAAAAACTGTTTTTT. The chain uses TRBV29-1 and TRBJ1-4; TRBD1 might be the D (5 bases). In germline, CDR1 is SQVTM, CDR2 ANQGSEA. Trimming removed 6 bases at V and 1 base at J, with 9 bases between. The CDR3 totals 13 residues.

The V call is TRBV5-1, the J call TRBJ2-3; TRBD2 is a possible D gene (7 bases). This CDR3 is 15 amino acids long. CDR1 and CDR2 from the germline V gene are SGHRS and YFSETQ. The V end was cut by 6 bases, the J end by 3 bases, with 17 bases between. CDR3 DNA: TGCGCCAGCACCAGCAAGGGGGGGGCGACAGATACGCAGTATTTT. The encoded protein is CASTSKGGATDTQYF. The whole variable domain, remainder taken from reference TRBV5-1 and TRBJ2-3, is KAGVTQTPRYLIKTRGQQVTLSCSPISGHRSVSWYQQTPGQGLQFLFEYFSETQRNKGNFPGRFSGRQFSNSRSEMNVSTLELGDSALYLCASTSKGGATDTQYFGPGTRLTVL.

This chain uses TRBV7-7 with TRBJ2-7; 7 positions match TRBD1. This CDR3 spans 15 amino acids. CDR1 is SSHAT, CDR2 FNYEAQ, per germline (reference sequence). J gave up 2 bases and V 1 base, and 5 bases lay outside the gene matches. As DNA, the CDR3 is TGTGCCAGCAGCTTAGGACAGGGACAGACCTACGAGCAGTACTTC. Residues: CASSLGQGQTYEQYF.

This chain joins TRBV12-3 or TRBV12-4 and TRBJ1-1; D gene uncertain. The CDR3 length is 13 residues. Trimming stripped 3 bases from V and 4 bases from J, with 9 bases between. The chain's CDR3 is CASSFVSGTEAFF. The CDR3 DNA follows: TGTGCCAGCAGTTTTGTTTCGGGCACTGAAGCTTTCTTT.

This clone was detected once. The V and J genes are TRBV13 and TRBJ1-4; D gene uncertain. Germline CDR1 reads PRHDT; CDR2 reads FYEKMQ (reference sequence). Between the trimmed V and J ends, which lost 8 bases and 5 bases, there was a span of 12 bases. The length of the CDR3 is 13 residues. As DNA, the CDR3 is TGTGCCAGCCGCGCTCTTTGGAATGAAAAACTGTTTTTT. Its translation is CASRALWNEKLFF.

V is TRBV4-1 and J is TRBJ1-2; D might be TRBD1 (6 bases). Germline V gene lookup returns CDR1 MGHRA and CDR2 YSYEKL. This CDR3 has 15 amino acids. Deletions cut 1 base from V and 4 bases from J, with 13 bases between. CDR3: CASSQARQDFYGYTF. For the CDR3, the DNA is TGCGCCAGCAGCCAAGCGAGACAGGACTTCTATGGCTACACCTTC.